A single sample gave rise to the 19 T cell receptor beta chains below, sequenced in a study of Ad26.COV2.S vaccination and SARS-CoV-2 variants. Treatment described: 15 to 20 received Ad26.COV2.S at low or high dose, single or two shots; several received placebo; per-sample allocation not given. Sampling took place 63 days after the first vaccine or placebo injection. Assay: immunoSEQ multiplex PCR; the TCRdb copy retains only in-frame clones and omits some. The repertoire includes about 400,000 clones, about 89% of them detected once, and about 2% sits in the top ten. This material consisted of peripheral blood, taken in a trial of Ad26.COV2.S vaccine versus placebo. The source is a person between 18 and 59 years old who received the Ad26.COV2.S COVID-19 vaccine or a placebo.

CDR3 DNA sequence: TGTGCCAGCAGTCCCCACCGCAGGGACCATGAGCAGTTCTTC. Amino acid sequence: CASSPHRRDHEQFF. The V and J genes are TRBV28 and TRBJ2-1; D might be TRBD1 or TRBD2, each matching 5 bases. The CDR3 has 14 residues. The germline V gene encodes CDR1 MDHEN and CDR2 SYDVKM. With 5 bases removed from V and 8 bases from J, the gap between germline ends came to 16 bases.

In this sample, this clone turned up a few times. This rearrangement joins TRBV7-3 to TRBJ1-1; a possible D gene is TRBD1 (5 bases). The CDR3 loop spans 13 amino acids. CDR1 and CDR2 from the germline V gene are SGHTA and FQGTGA. The ends were cut back, 3 bases at V and 4 bases at J, with 9 bases in the middle. CDR3 residues: CASSLSGTTEAFF. CDR3 in DNA: TGTGCCAGCAGCTTGTCGGGGACCACTGAAGCTTTCTTT.

This rearrangement joins TRBV19 to TRBJ1-6; D might be TRBD1 (5 bases). CDR1 and CDR2 from the germline V gene are LNHDA and SQIVND (reference sequence). V gave up 3 bases and J gave up 7 bases, with 10 bases separating them. The CDR3 extends over 14 amino acids. CDR3 nucleotides: TGTGCCAGTAGTATGGGGGACGGGAATTCACCCCTCCACTTT. Its translation: CASSMGDGNSPLHF.

The V and J genes are TRBV27 and TRBJ2-7; D uncertain. This CDR3 contains 15 residues. V was trimmed by 3 bases and J by 0 bases, leaving 12 bases between them. Germline V gives CDR1 MNHEY, CDR2 SMNVEV (reference sequence). CDR3 sequence: CASSFGPASSYEQYF. The CDR3 bases are TGTGCCAGCAGTTTTGGGCCGGCGAGCTCCTACGAGCAGTACTTC.

The chain joins TRBV5-1 to TRBJ2-7; TRBD2 might be the D (6 bases). CDR3 length: 15 amino acids. Between the trimmed V and J ends, which lost 0 bases and 2 bases, there was a span of 12 bases. Germline values: CDR1 SGHRS, CDR2 YFSETQ. For the CDR3, the DNA is TGCGCCAGCAGCTTGGTACCGGGAGAAGCCTACGAGCAGTACTTC. Encoded protein: CASSLVPGEAYEQYF. Variable domain in full (rest from reference TRBV5-1 and TRBJ2-7): KAGVTQTPRYLIKTRGQQVTLSCSPISGHRSVSWYQQTPGQGLQFLFEYFSETQRNKGNFPGRFSGRQFSNSRSEMNVSTLELGDSALYLCASSLVPGEAYEQYFGPGTRLTVT.

CDR3 in amino acids: CASRNVGGQETQYF. The CDR3 region has the DNA TGTGCCAGCAGGAACGTAGGGGGACAAGAGACCCAGTACTTC. The gene calls are TRBV2 and TRBJ2-5, with D possibly being TRBD1 (6 bases). The CDR3 has 14 amino acids. The V gene lost 6 bases and the J gene lost 2 bases, with 13 bases spanning the gap. From germline, CDR1 is SNHLY and CDR2 FYNNEI.

This clone was seen just once. The V gene is TRBV24-1, the J gene TRBJ2-2; the match to TRBD1 covers 9 bases. The CDR3 consists of 17 residues. The V gene's germline CDR1 is KGHDR and CDR2 SFDVKD. Trimming removed 5 bases from V and 3 bases from J; junction bases left unmatched: 9. The CDR3 sequence: CATSGAPGQGDTGELFF. The CDR3 region has the DNA TGTGCCACCAGTGGGGCACCGGGACAGGGCGACACCGGGGAGCTGTTTTTT.

This chain connects TRBV5-1 to TRBJ2-2, with 8 nucleotides matching TRBD2. V lost 0 bases, J lost 4 bases, and 5 bases stayed unmatched. Germline lookup yields CDR1 SGHRS and CDR2 YFSETQ. This CDR3 comprises 16 residues. In nucleotides, the CDR3 is TGCGCCAGCAGCTTGGACCGGACTAGCACCACCGGGGAGCTGTTTTTT. It is translated as CASSLDRTSTTGELFF.

The rearrangement joins TRBV28 to TRBJ2-7, with D unclear. Germline CDR1 reads MDHEN; CDR2 reads SYDVKM. V gave up 3 bases and J gave up 4 bases, with 7 bases separating them. CDR3 length equals 12 residues. CDR3 amino acids: CASSLGRYEQYF. Here the CDR3 DNA reads TGTGCCAGCAGTTTGGGCAGATACGAGCAGTACTTC.

This chain connects TRBV5-1 to TRBJ1-1; D is unresolved. Germline V gives CDR1 SGHRS, CDR2 YFSETQ. Trimming took off 0 bases at V and 5 bases at J, with 5 bases between the two ends. The CDR3 covers 12 residues. CDR3 nucleotide sequence: TGCGCCAGCAGCTTGGACGTTACTGAAGCTTTCTTT. It translates to CASSLDVTEAFF.

The gene calls are TRBV7-3 and TRBJ2-1; D gene uncertain. This CDR3 region has 15 residues. The germline V and J ends were trimmed by 4 bases and 0 bases, with 10 bases remaining between them. Per germline, CDR1 SGHTA and CDR2 FQGTGA. The CDR3 region has the DNA TGTGCCAGCAGCTCGACCCCGAGCTCCTACAATGAGCAGTTCTTC. It encodes CASSSTPSSYNEQFF.

The V and J genes are TRBV5-1 and TRBJ2-2, with D unclear. The CDR3 loop spans 15 amino acids. Germline V gene data show CDR1 as SGHRS and CDR2 as YFSETQ. Trimming removed 1 base at V and 0 bases at J, with 7 bases between. CDR3 sequence: CASSLFGPNTGELFF. The CDR3 nucleotides are TGCGCCAGCAGCTTGTTCGGTCCGAACACCGGGGAGCTGTTTTTT. The entire variable domain, with the rest obtained from reference TRBV5-1 and TRBJ2-2, is as follows: KAGVTQTPRYLIKTRGQQVTLSCSPISGHRSVSWYQQTPGQGLQFLFEYFSETQRNKGNFPGRFSGRQFSNSRSEMNVSTLELGDSALYLCASSLFGPNTGELFFGEGSRLTVL.

The chain employs TRBV30 and TRBJ2-7; D possibly corresponds to TRBD2 (5 bases). The V end lost 0 bases, the J end lost 3 bases, and 18 bases lay between the germline ends. The CDR3 has 16 residues. The germline gives CDR1 GTSNPN, CDR2 SVGIG (reference sequence). In DNA form, the CDR3 reads TGTGCCTGGAGTGTATTCCTGGGCAGACTATACTACGAGCAGTACTTC. The encoded protein is CAWSVFLGRLYYEQYF.

The chain employs TRBV5-5 and TRBJ2-7; D ambiguous. CDR3 length equals 14 residues. CDR1 SGHKS and CDR2 YYEKEE come from the germline V gene (reference sequence). Trimming shortened V by 1 base and J by 0 bases, and 8 bases separated the two germline ends. This CDR3 reads CASSLTWSSYEQYF. The CDR3 nucleotides are TGTGCCAGCAGCTTGACCTGGAGCTCCTACGAGCAGTACTTC.

The rearrangement uses TRBV19 and TRBJ2-3; 8 bases line up with TRBD1. Germline CDR1 reads LNHDA; CDR2 reads SQIVND (reference sequence). Losses at the gene ends were 7 bases for V and 4 bases for J; bases not matched to a gene: 7. The CDR3 totals 14 residues. CDR3 sequence reads: CASKLQGDADTQYF. The CDR3 coding sequence is TGTGCCAGTAAGCTACAGGGGGACGCAGATACGCAGTATTTT.

In DNA form, the CDR3 reads TGTGCCAGCAGTTTTGATTCCAATGAGCAGTTCTTC. Translation gives CASSFDSNEQFF. The chain is built from TRBV12-3 or TRBV12-4 and TRBJ2-1, with no clear D. V gave up 3 bases and J gave up 6 bases, with 6 bases separating them. This CDR3 contains 12 residues.

The V gene is TRBV3-1 (or the pseudogene TRBV3-2), the J gene TRBJ2-3; D is unresolved. The CDR3 length is 14 residues. Trimming took 2 bases from V and 2 from J, leaving 8 bases between them. Looked up from germline, CDR1 is LGHDT and CDR2 is YNNKEL (reference sequence). CDR3 nucleotides: TGTGCCAGCAGCCAAAACACAGCCACAGATACGCAGTATTTT. The encoded protein is CASSQNTATDTQYF.

The chain has TRBV19 and TRBJ2-2; 9 bases are shared with TRBD2. Looked up from germline, CDR1 is LNHDA and CDR2 is SQIVND (reference sequence). The J segment lost 7 bases and the V segment lost 9 bases, leaving 18 bases of the junction unmatched. CDR3 size: 17 residues. CDR3 region: CASSGGEASGTVGELFF. Here the CDR3 DNA reads TGTGCCAGCAGTGGGGGAGAGGCTAGCGGGACGGTCGGGGAGCTGTTTTTT.

A single count supports this clone. The chain uses TRBV6-1 and TRBJ2-7; a possible D gene is TRBD1 (5 bases). Trimming pared 1 base from V and 3 bases from J, leaving 16 bases between. CDR3 length: 16 amino acids. From germline, CDR1 is MNHNS and CDR2 SASEGT. CDR3 nucleotide sequence: TGTGCCAGCAGTGAAGGGCCGACAGAATACGTCTACGAGCAGTACTTC. Translating gives CASSEGPTEYVYEQYF.